This TCR beta chain derives from a study of vaccination and CD4 T cells after COVID-19. Treatment in this sample: roughly 10-day PBMC culture with coronavirus spike peptide pools or control peptides (ViraFEST assay). March to December 2020 was the span of positive PCR dates, which predated US Alpha, Beta and Delta variants. This CDR3 has 15 amino acids. Germline V gene lookup returns CDR1 MNHNS and CDR2 SASEGT. The J segment lost 2 bases and the V segment lost 6 bases, leaving 2 bases of the junction unmatched. Cultured CD4+ T-cell DNA underwent Oncomine TCR Beta short-read sequencing. TCRdb used MiXCR to reprocess the PCR reads, holding one entry per CDR3 protein. The top ten clones hold approximately 11% of a sample with over 15,000 distinct CDR3 sequences, 57% of them seen once. On this clonotype itself: Antigen unknown.

This TCR derives from a human donor who had recovered from COVID-19. Sequencing input: CD4+ T cells from blood, cultured in vitro. V and J are TRBV6-1 and TRBJ2-5; 14 bases are shared with TRBD2. The CDR3 nucleotides are TGTGCCAGCAGAGGGACTAGCGGGAGTCAAGAGACCCAGTACTTC. Its translation: CASRGTSGSQETQYF.